Sequencing of this T cell receptor (beta chain) was carried out in a study of cytomegalovirus exposure and HLA in healthy donors. Study at large: Some 85 million unique TCRs, all from HLA-typed donors, were included in an early release of the data. Assignment to the Caucasian-associated ancestry cluster applied to approximately 80% of the approximately 360 genotyped donors.

Points on this clone: The antigen is unknown.

In germline, CDR1 is SGHDN, CDR2 FVKESK. After removal of 1 base from V and 3 bases from J, the junction contained 1 base not matched to a gene. This CDR3 comprises 14 residues. With 60 Vbeta and 13 Jbeta primers, the PCR was carried out. Only in-frame clones appear in the TCRdb table, and some are missing; sequencing was by immunoSEQ multiplex PCR. The table shows around 150,000 clones, with 60% to 80% occurring only once. Study-wide findings and caveats: A highly shared variant cluster was judged a likely technical artifact. A prior analysis recorded that most TCR beta V segments were productive about 87% or about 30% of the time.

The sample comprised PBMCs. This chain joins TRBV14 and TRBJ2-7, with 9 bases fitting TRBD1. The receptor's source is a young woman in good health and CMV-seronegative. In DNA, the CDR3 is TGTGCCAGCAGCCAAGTGGACAGGGGCTACGAGCAGTACTTC. This translates into CASSQVDRGYEQYF.